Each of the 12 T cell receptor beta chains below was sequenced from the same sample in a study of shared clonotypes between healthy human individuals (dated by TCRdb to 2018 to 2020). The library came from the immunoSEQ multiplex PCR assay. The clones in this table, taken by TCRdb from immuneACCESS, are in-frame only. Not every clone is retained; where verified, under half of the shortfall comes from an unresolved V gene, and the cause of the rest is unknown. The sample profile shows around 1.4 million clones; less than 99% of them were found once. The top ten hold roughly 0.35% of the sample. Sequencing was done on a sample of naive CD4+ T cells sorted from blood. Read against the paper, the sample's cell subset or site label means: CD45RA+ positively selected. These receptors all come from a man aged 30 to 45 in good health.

The CDR3 spells CASSFLLTGQEKETQYF. As DNA, the CDR3 is TGTGCCAGCAGCTTCCTACTCACGGGACAGGAAAAAGAGACCCAGTACTTC. The rearrangement links TRBV7-9 to TRBJ2-5, with 8 bases aligning to TRBD1. The CDR3 loop spans 17 amino acids. Germline lookup yields CDR1 SEHNR and CDR2 FQNEAQ (reference sequence). The J segment lost 3 bases and the V segment lost 3 bases, leaving 12 bases of the junction unmatched.

Here the CDR3 reads CATSRDLSGVTNEKLFF. The CDR3 DNA reads TGTGCCACCAGCAGAGATCTGAGCGGGGTAACTAATGAAAAACTGTTTTTT. V usage is TRBV15 and J usage is TRBJ1-4; D is undetermined. CDR3 length: 17 amino acids. The V and J ends lost 0 bases and 1 base respectively, with 12 bases between them. CDR1 and CDR2 from the germline V gene are LNHNV and YYDKDF (reference sequence).

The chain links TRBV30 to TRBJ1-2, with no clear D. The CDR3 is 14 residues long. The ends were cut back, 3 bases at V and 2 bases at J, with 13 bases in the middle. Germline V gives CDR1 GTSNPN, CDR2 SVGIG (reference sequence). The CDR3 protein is CAWSPPGVNYGYTF. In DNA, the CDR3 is TGTGCCTGGAGCCCCCCCGGGGTCAACTATGGCTACACCTTC.

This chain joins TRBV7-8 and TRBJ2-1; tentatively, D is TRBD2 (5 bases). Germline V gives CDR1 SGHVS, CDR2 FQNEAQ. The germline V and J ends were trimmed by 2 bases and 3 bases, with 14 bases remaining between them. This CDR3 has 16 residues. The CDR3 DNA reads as TGTGCCAGCAGCTTATCCGGCGGGCGACTCTACAATGAGCAGTTCTTC. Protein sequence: CASSLSGGRLYNEQFF. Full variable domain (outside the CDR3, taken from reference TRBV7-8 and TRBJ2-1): GAGVSQSPRYKVAKRGQDVALRCDPISGHVSLFWYQQALGQGPEFLTYFQNEAQLDKSGLPSDRFFAERPEGSVSTLKIQRTQQEDSAVYLCASSLSGGRLYNEQFFGPGTRLTVL.

DNA for the CDR3: TGTGCCAGCAGCCCCCCCCGACGACAGGAGAAGTTCTTC. Protein sequence: CASSPPRRQEKFF. The chain carries TRBV14 and TRBJ2-1; perhaps TRBD1 as D (6 bases). Germline V CDR1 and CDR2: SGHDN, FVKESK. The germline V and J ends were trimmed by 4 bases and 14 bases, with 18 bases remaining between them. The CDR3 sequence is 13 residues long.

In DNA form, the CDR3 reads TGTGCCAGCAGTGTTTCCCTCCGTATCGAGCAGTTCTTC. It yields the protein CASSVSLRIEQFF. The genes are TRBV2 and TRBJ2-1, with no clear D. Per germline, CDR1 SNHLY and CDR2 FYNNEI. The CDR3 totals 13 residues. V gave up 4 bases and J gave up 10 bases, with 14 bases separating them.

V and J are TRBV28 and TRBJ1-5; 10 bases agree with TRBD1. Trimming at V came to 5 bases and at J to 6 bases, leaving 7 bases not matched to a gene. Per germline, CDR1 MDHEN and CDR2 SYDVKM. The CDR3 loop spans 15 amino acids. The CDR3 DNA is TGTGCCAGCAGTAAAATGACAGGGGGCGTTCAGCCCCAGCATTTT. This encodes CASSKMTGGVQPQHF.

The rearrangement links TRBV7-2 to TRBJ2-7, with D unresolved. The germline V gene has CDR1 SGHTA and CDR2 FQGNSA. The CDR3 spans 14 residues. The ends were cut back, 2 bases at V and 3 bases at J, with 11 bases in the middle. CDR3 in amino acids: CASSLRFELYEQYF. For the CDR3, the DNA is TGTGCCAGCAGCTTAAGATTCGAGCTCTACGAGCAGTACTTC.

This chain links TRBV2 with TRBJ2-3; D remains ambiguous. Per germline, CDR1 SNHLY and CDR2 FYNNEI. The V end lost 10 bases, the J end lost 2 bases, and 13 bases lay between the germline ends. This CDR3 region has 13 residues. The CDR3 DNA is TGTGCCAAGGTTGGGGATACCACAGATACGCAGTATTTT. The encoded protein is CAKVGDTTDTQYF.

As DNA, the CDR3 is TGTGCCAGCAGCCAACAGGTTGCGCGCTCCTACGAGCAGTACTTC. Translated: CASSQQVARSYEQYF. The chain recombines TRBV2 with TRBJ2-7, with D possibly matching TRBD1 (5 bases). CDR1 is SNHLY, CDR2 FYNNEI, per germline. The V end lost 6 bases, the J end lost 0 bases, and 15 bases lay between the germline ends. The CDR3 has 15 amino acids.

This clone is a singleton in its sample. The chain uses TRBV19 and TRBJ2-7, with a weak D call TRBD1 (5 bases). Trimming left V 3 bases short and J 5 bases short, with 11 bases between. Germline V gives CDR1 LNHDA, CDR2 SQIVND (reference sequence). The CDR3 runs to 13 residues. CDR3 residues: CASSMQGVHEQYF. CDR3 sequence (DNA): TGTGCCAGTAGTATGCAGGGTGTTCACGAGCAGTACTTC.

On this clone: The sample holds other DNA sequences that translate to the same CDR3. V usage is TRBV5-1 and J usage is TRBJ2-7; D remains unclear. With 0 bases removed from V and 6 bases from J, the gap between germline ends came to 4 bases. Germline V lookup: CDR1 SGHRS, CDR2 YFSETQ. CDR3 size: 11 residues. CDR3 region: CASSLGGEQYF. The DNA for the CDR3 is TGCGCCAGCAGCTTGGGGGGCGAGCAGTACTTC.